Listed below are T cell receptor beta chains from one sample, sequenced in a study of Ad26.COV2.S vaccination and SARS-CoV-2 variants. Some clones are missing from TCRdb's copy, which holds only in-frame ones; the method was immunoSEQ multiplex PCR. The sample lists roughly 380,000 clones, about 91% occurring once. The sequences come from peripheral blood, collected after recovery from COVID-19. All receptors derive from a human donor who had recovered from COVID-19. CDR3s include the opening cysteine and the closing phenylalanine or tryptophan. D genes are given only for firm matches. Some rows have no size entry. The others give once, few or many, or a class for an expanded clone.

>NA|NA|TRBV20-1|TRBJ1-1
TGCAGTGCACCCGGAAACACTGAAGCTTTCTTT
CSAPGNTEAFF
>NA|TRBD1|TRBV27|TRBJ2-1
TGTGCCAGCAGTTTGGGGACAGGGCAATACAATGAGCAGTTCTTC
CASSLGTGQYNEQFF
>NA|NA|TRBV7-9|TRBJ2-7
TGTGCCAGCAGCTACGACAGGCGCTCCTACGAGCAGTACTTC
CASSYDRRSYEQYF
>NA|NA|TRBV19|TRBJ1-2
TGTGCCAGTAGCCCTATAGGCGAGGGCAACTATGGCTACACCTTC
CASSPIGEGNYGYTF
>NA|NA|TRBV20-1|TRBJ1-4
TGCAGTGCTAGTCAGTGGGGTGGTAATGAAAAACTGTTTTTT
CSASQWGGNEKLFF
>NA|TRBD2|TRBV2|TRBJ2-5
TGTGCCAGCAGTGAAGTTAGCGGGGGCCTTCCAGAGACCCAGTACTTC
CASSEVSGGLPETQYF
>few|TRBD1|TRBV6-6|TRBJ1-5
TGTGCCAGCAGTCAAATACAGGGGGTACCGAATCAGCCCCAGCATTTT
CASSQIQGVPNQPQHF
>NA|TRBD1|TRBV4-3|TRBJ2-2
TGCGCCAGCAGCCAACGGACAGGGGCTACCACCGGGGAGCTGTTTTTT
CASSQRTGATTGELFF
>NA|NA|TRBV7-8|TRBJ2-7
TGTGCCAGCAGCTTAGGCAGGGGAGGCAACGAGCAGTACTTC
CASSLGRGGNEQYF
>NA|NA|TRBV9|TRBJ2-2
TGTGCCAGCAGCGTAGGGGTTCTAACGAACACCGGGGAGCTGTTTTTT
CASSVGVLTNTGELFF
>few|TRBD1|TRBV7-8|TRBJ1-5
TGTGCCACTTCCATTAGGACAGGGCGCATAATTCAGCCCCAGCATTTT
CATSIRTGRIIQPQHF
>NA|NA|TRBV18|TRBJ1-2
TGTGCCAGCTCACCAGTCTCCGATGGCTACACCTTC
CASSPVSDGYTF
>NA|NA|TRBV4-1|TRBJ1-5
TGCGCCAGCAGCCTTCTACCTGGGGCAAATCAGCCCCAGCATTTT
CASSLLPGANQPQHF
>NA|NA|TRBV4-1|TRBJ2-3
TGCGCCAGCAGCCAAGACACGGATACGCAGTATTTT
CASSQDTDTQYF
>NA|TRBD1|TRBV2|TRBJ1-1
TGTGCCAGCAGCCCCACAGGGGGCGAGATTAGGACTGAAGCTTTCTTT
CASSPTGGEIRTEAFF
>NA|TRBD1|TRBV6-6|TRBJ2-1
TGTGCCAGCAGACAGACAGGGGTCTCCTACAATGAGCAGTTCTTC
CASRQTGVSYNEQFF
>NA|TRBD2|TRBV5-6|TRBJ2-7
TGTGCCAGCAGCTTTGGGACTAGCTACGAGCAGTACTTC
CASSFGTSYEQYF
>once|NA|TRBV18|TRBJ2-2
TGTGCCAGCTCACCACTCGGAACCGGGGAGCTGTTTTTT
CASSPLGTGELFF
>NA|NA|TRBV6-5|TRBJ1-3
TGTGCCAGCAGTAAACGGGGGGGTTCTGGAAACACCATATATTTT
CASSKRGGSGNTIYF
>once|NA|TRBV4-1|TRBJ1-6
TGCGCCAGCAGCCCCCCCATAGGGAATTCACCCCTCCACTTT
CASSPPIGNSPLHF
>NA|NA|TRBV7-3|TRBJ2-5
TGTGCCAGCAGCTTAGGCGGGGCGAAGGGAGAGACCCAGTACTTC
CASSLGGAKGETQYF
>NA|NA|TRBV19|TRBJ1-1
TGTGCCAGTAGTATAGGGGGCAAGACTGAAGCTTTCTTT
CASSIGGKTEAFF
>NA|TRBD1|TRBV19|TRBJ2-5
TGTGCCAGTAAAACAGGGGGAGAGACCCAGTACTTC
CASKTGGETQYF
>NA|NA|TRBV19|TRBJ1-6
TGTGCCAGTAGTGAAACCCAGGGGAACCCAACCTTT
CASSETQGNPTF
>NA|TRBD1|TRBV27|TRBJ1-2
TGTGCCAGCAGTTTTCGACAGGGAGACTATGGCTACACCTTC
CASSFRQGDYGYTF
>NA|TRBD1|TRBV6-2/TRBV6-3|TRBJ2-7
TGTGCCAGCAGTTCCCCGGACAGGGGTCACCACGAGCAGTACTTC
CASSSPDRGHHEQYF
>NA|NA|TRBV6-5|TRBJ2-7
TGTGCCAGCGGGAGCGGGCGACACGAGCAGTACTTC
CASGSGRHEQYF
>NA|NA|TRBV3-1/TRBV3-2|TRBJ1-5
TGTGTTTCCCACGATCAGCCCCAGCATTTT
CVSHDQPQHF
>NA|NA|TRBV6-1|TRBJ2-3
TGTGCCAGCAGTGAACTGGGGAGGAGCACAGATACGCAGTATTTT
CASSELGRSTDTQYF
>NA|NA|TRBV7-6|TRBJ2-3
TGTGCCAGCAGCGTCGTTGGGGGGGCCGCAGATACGCAGTATTTT
CASSVVGGAADTQYF
>NA|NA|TRBV5-1|TRBJ2-4
TGCGCCAGCAGCTTGCGCGGAGGGGGAGACATTCAGTACTTC
CASSLRGGGDIQYF
>NA|NA|TRBV4-1|TRBJ2-1
TGCGCCAGCAGCCAAGATAGGGGACGCCGGGGAAGCAATGAGCAGTTCTTC
CASSQDRGRRGSNEQFF
>NA|NA|TRBV6-1|TRBJ1-5
TGTGCCAGCAGTGATTGGGGGGTAGCGCAGCCCCAGCATTTT
CASSDWGVAQPQHF
>once|NA|TRBV6-1|TRBJ1-5
TGTGCCAGCAGTGAAAATTCGGGCCAGCATTTT
CASSENSGQHF
>NA|NA|TRBV6-1|TRBJ1-5
TGTGCCAGCAGTGAATCCACAAATAGCAATCAGCCCCAGCATTTT
CASSESTNSNQPQHF
>NA|NA|TRBV25-1|TRBJ1-1
TGTGCCAGCAGGTGGGCCGGGAACACTGAAGCTTTCTTT
CASRWAGNTEAFF